Presented here are 10 T cell receptor beta chains from one specimen sequenced in a study of long-term antiretroviral therapy in people with HIV. Runs used v3.0 of the immunoSEQ assay and were done at survey level. TCRdb keeps only in-frame clones here, not all; method: immunoSEQ multiplex PCR. The sample carries tens of thousands of clones, roughly four fifths recorded once. The specimen was unsorted PBMCs, collected 1 year after starting antiretroviral therapy. The receptors stem from a man younger than 35 with HIV.

V gene TRBV18 combines with J gene TRBJ2-7; TRBD1 is a possible D gene (5 bases). Germline values: CDR1 KGHSH, CDR2 LQKENI. With 3 bases removed from V and 6 bases from J, the gap between germline ends came to 12 bases. CDR3 length: 13 residues. DNA of the CDR3: TGTGCCAGCTCACCCCTTGGCAGGGCCGAGCAGTACTTC. Translation gives CASSPLGRAEQYF.

Concerning this clone itself: A junction end diverges from the germline sequence, so it may reflect a read error. The V gene is TRBV19, the J gene TRBJ2-5; TRBD2 is a possible D gene (6 bases). The CDR3 consists of 13 residues. Germline V gene data show CDR1 as LNHDA and CDR2 as SQIVND (reference sequence). The CDR3 DNA follows: TGTGCCAGTAGTGTGGGACTGCAAGGGACCCAGTACTTC. Translation: CASSVGLQGTQYF.

The gene calls are TRBV9 and TRBJ2-7; D is perhaps TRBD1 (6 bases). The CDR3 runs to 12 residues. V lost 3 bases, J lost 6 bases, and 10 bases lay in between. The germline V gene encodes CDR1 SGDLS and CDR2 YYNGEE. The CDR3 nucleotides are TGTGCCAGCAGCGCCTACAGGGCCGAGCAGTACTTC. Protein: CASSAYRAEQYF.

The chain recombines TRBV27 with TRBJ2-1; D call uncertain. The V gene's germline CDR1 is MNHEY and CDR2 SMNVEV (reference sequence). V lost 0 bases and J 7 bases, leaving 7 bases between the germline ends. The CDR3 contains 13 residues. The CDR3 protein is CASSLSSRNEQFF. The CDR3 nucleotides read TGTGCCAGCAGTTTATCCTCCAGGAATGAGCAGTTCTTC.

This clone is medium-sized within its sample. The chain recombines TRBV9 with TRBJ2-2, with D uncertain. Trimming stripped 7 bases from V and 7 bases from J, with 17 bases between. The germline V gene has CDR1 SGDLS and CDR2 YYNGEE. The CDR3 is 14 amino acids. The CDR3 spells CASELSFAGGELFF. CDR3 coding DNA: TGTGCCAGCGAGCTGAGTTTCGCCGGCGGGGAGCTGTTTTTT.

The chain recombines TRBV7-9 with TRBJ2-1; D remains ambiguous. V was clipped by 5 bases and J by 5 bases, with 10 bases between them. The CDR3 runs 13 residues. Germline V gives CDR1 SEHNR, CDR2 FQNEAQ (reference sequence). The CDR3 DNA follows: TGTGCCAGCAGCGCCCGCGGAGACAATGAGCAGTTCTTC. Amino acids: CASSARGDNEQFF.

This sequence joins TRBV6-1 and TRBJ1-1, with a possible D match to TRBD1 (5 bases). The germline V and J ends were trimmed by 5 bases and 1 base, with 14 bases remaining between them. Germline V lookup: CDR1 MNHNS, CDR2 SASEGT. This CDR3 is 15 amino acids long. CDR3 region: CASSWMSGGNTEAFF. Written as DNA, the CDR3 is TGTGCCAGCAGTTGGATGAGCGGGGGGAACACTGAAGCTTTCTTT.

The chain is built from TRBV18 and TRBJ2-1, with D possibly TRBD1 on 6 matching bases. Germline values: CDR1 KGHSH, CDR2 LQKENI. The CDR3 contains 17 residues. The ends were cut back, 3 bases at V and 6 bases at J, with 21 bases in the middle. Written as DNA, the CDR3 is TGTGCCAGCTCACCCCCATCCGGCAGGGGATCGGTCAATGAGCAGTTCTTC. Translation: CASSPPSGRGSVNEQFF.

The V and J genes are TRBV10-2 and TRBJ2-7; D unclear. The CDR3 consists of 12 residues. Trimming took off 0 bases at V and 3 bases at J, with 3 bases between the two ends. The germline V gene has CDR1 WSHSY and CDR2 SAAADI. The CDR3 here is CASSESLYEQYF. CDR3 nucleotides: TGCGCCAGCAGTGAGTCGCTCTACGAGCAGTACTTC.

The chain is built from TRBV18 and TRBJ2-7; 9 nucleotides match TRBD1. The V gene end was trimmed by 0 bases and the J gene end by 7 bases; junction bases not matched to a gene: 10. The length of the CDR3 is 16 residues. Germline V gene lookup returns CDR1 KGHSH and CDR2 LQKENI. This CDR3 reads CASSPPWGQGRGEQYF. Here the CDR3 DNA reads TGTGCCAGCTCACCACCGTGGGGACAGGGTCGAGGGGAGCAGTACTTC.